The following is a T cell receptor beta chain sequence with its context. Its target is unknown. This entry is derived from a study of CD8+ T cells in alopecia areata. The study, taken as a whole, reports: A great number of expanded lesional clones endured in scalp and blood during tofacitinib. Relative to normal scalp, lesional scalp, especially alopecia totalis/universalis, showed higher clonality.

Extracted RNA was reverse transcribed, and the resulting cDNA served as sequencing template. The data were produced by immunoSEQ multiplex PCR, yet TCRdb's version contains in-frame clones alone and is incomplete. The sample holds approximately 200,000 clones, around 43% seen once. The CDR3 runs to 11 residues. V lost 5 bases to trimming and J lost 3 bases, with 4 bases between them. Looked up from germline, CDR1 is SQVTM and CDR2 is ANQGSEA. Treatment defined: oral pan-JAK inhibitor, 5-10 mg twice daily. Peripheral blood and lesional scalp punch biopsies came from alopecia areata patients. PBMCs, the starting material, were the source of sorted CD4+ and CD8+ T cells.

The sample here was CD4+ T cells sorted from blood, taken at approximately week 39, from a patient treated with tofacitinib. The rearrangement joins TRBV29-1 to TRBJ2-2; unclear D gene. The sequence came from a human donor with alopecia areata. The CDR3 nucleotides are TGCAGCGTTTGGCACACCGGGGAGCTGTTTTTT. The encoded protein is CSVWHTGELFF.